This passage covers 23 T cell receptor beta chains from one sample sequenced in a study of CD8 T cells in Susac syndrome. Roughly 0.45 to 1 ug RNA was reverse transcribed with random hexamers. TCRdb reanalysed the immunoSEQ multiplex PCR reads using MiXCR and keeps one entry per CDR3 protein. This table holds around 160,000 distinct CDR3 sequences, around 94% found once. What was sequenced was CD4+ T cells from PBMCs. The receptors shown here come from a human donor with multiple sclerosis.

The chain has TRBV7-7 and TRBJ2-3; D unclear. In germline, CDR1 is SSHAT, CDR2 FNYEAQ (reference sequence). The CDR3 sequence is 13 residues long. The V end lost 2 bases, the J end lost 6 bases, and 9 bases lay between the germline ends. The CDR3: CASSLMFEDTQYF. CDR3 in DNA: TGTGCCAGCAGCTTAATGTTTGAGGATACGCAGTATTTT.

The rearrangement uses TRBV18 and TRBJ1-4; 8 bases line up with TRBD1. Germline values: CDR1 KGHSH, CDR2 LQKENI. The CDR3 sequence is 15 residues long. Trimming removed 3 bases from V and 6 bases from J; junction bases left unmatched: 6. CDR3 sequence reads: CASSPRQDRDEKLFF. The CDR3 DNA reads as TGTGCCAGCTCACCTCGGCAGGACAGGGATGAAAAACTGTTTTTT.

The gene calls are TRBV20-1 and TRBJ2-3, with D unresolved. Germline V gene data show CDR1 as DFQATT and CDR2 as SNEGSKA (reference sequence). V lost 5 bases and J lost 7, with 7 bases in between. This CDR3 has 10 residues. CDR3 nucleotide sequence: TGCAGTGCTTCACATAATACGCAGTATTTT. Protein product: CSASHNTQYF.

The CDR3 bases are TGCGCCAGCAGTAGAGTCGGGGGCGCTAACTATGGCTACACCTTC. Residues: CASSRVGGANYGYTF. The genes are TRBV5-1 and TRBJ1-2; D possibly corresponds to TRBD1 (6 bases). The V gene lost 5 bases and the J gene lost 0 bases, with 14 bases spanning the gap. The CDR3 loop spans 15 amino acids. The germline gives CDR1 SGHRS, CDR2 YFSETQ.

V gene TRBV27 combines with J gene TRBJ1-4, with a possible D match to TRBD1 (5 bases). V dropped 3 bases and J dropped 7 bases, with 12 bases sitting between them. CDR1 is MNHEY, CDR2 SMNVEV, per germline (reference sequence). The length of the CDR3 is 14 residues. The CDR3 DNA follows: TGTGCCAGCAGTTTTGCCGGGACGGGTGAAAAACTGTTTTTT. Translated: CASSFAGTGEKLFF.

The rearrangement links TRBV4-3 to TRBJ1-3; the D is unclear. The CDR3 has 14 amino acids. In germline, CDR1 is LGHNA, CDR2 YSLEER. Trimming took off 6 bases at V and 2 bases at J, with 11 bases between the two ends. Written as DNA, the CDR3 is TGCGCCAGCAGTCTCCAGGTGGCTGGAAACACCATATATTTT. Its protein product is CASSLQVAGNTIYF.

The chain combines TRBV5-1 with TRBJ1-1; D gene unclear. The V gene lost 6 bases and the J gene lost 6 bases, with 12 bases spanning the gap. The germline CDR1 and CDR2 sequences are SGHRS and YFSETQ. This CDR3 is built from 12 residues. The CDR3 nucleotides are TGCGCCAGCACCAACTACATGGCTGAAGCTTTCTTT. Translating gives CASTNYMAEAFF.

The chain employs TRBV28 and TRBJ2-5; D is undetermined. V lost 5 bases to trimming and J lost 1 base, with 14 bases between them. Germline CDR1 reads MDHEN; CDR2 reads SYDVKM. The CDR3 covers 15 residues. CDR3 sequence (DNA): TGTGCCAGCAGTCCCTTGGACGGTTTCCAAGAGACCCAGTACTTC. It specifies CASSPLDGFQETQYF.

The CDR3 DNA reads as TGCGCCAGCAGCCAAGGAGGGACTGGCTACACCTTC. This gives the protein CASSQGGTGYTF. The chain has TRBV4-3 and TRBJ1-2, with D possibly TRBD1 on 5 matching bases. The CDR3 loop spans 12 amino acids. Trimming removed 1 base from V and 7 bases from J, with 7 bases in between. Germline loops: CDR1 LGHNA, CDR2 YSLEER.

V gene TRBV6-5 combines with J gene TRBJ2-5, with a weak D call TRBD1 (6 bases). V shed 2 bases and J shed 2 bases, with 6 bases lying between them. The CDR3 runs to 13 residues. CDR1 and CDR2 from the germline V gene are MNHEY and SVGAGI. CDR3 residues: CASSYGTQETQYF. CDR3 nucleotides: TGTGCCAGCAGTTACGGGACACAAGAGACCCAGTACTTC.

This CDR3 is CASSRARRDYGYTF. CDR3 coding DNA: TGTGCCAGCAGCAGGGCCAGGAGGGACTATGGCTACACCTTC. This chain joins TRBV6-5 and TRBJ1-2; tentative D call: TRBD1 (5 bases). Germline V gene lookup returns CDR1 MNHEY and CDR2 SVGAGI. This CDR3 region has 14 residues. The V end lost 6 bases, the J end lost 3 bases, and 14 bases lay between the germline ends.

The chain is built from TRBV4-2 and TRBJ2-5; 12 positions match TRBD2. With 5 bases clipped from V and 5 bases from J, the junction kept 6 bases outside the gene matches. Looked up from germline, CDR1 is LGHNA and CDR2 is YNFKEQ. The CDR3 contains 15 residues. In nucleotides, the CDR3 is TGTGCCAGCAGCTCCCGACTAGCGGGAGTTGAGACCCAGTACTTC. Its protein product is CASSSRLAGVETQYF.

J is TRBJ2-5 and V is TRBV9; TRBD2 matches at 11 bases. From germline, CDR1 is SGDLS and CDR2 YYNGEE. V shed 0 bases, J shed 4 bases, and the junction held 5 bases outside the gene matches. This CDR3 comprises 16 residues. This chain's CDR3 is CASSVDPSGRTETQYF. The DNA for the CDR3 is TGTGCCAGCAGCGTAGACCCTAGCGGGAGGACAGAGACCCAGTACTTC.

The chain uses TRBV3-1 and TRBJ2-7, with 11 positions matching TRBD2. The length of the CDR3 is 14 residues. With V trimmed by 1 base and J by 10 bases, 6 bases remained unmatched. Germline lookup yields CDR1 LGHDT and CDR2 YNNKEL (reference sequence). In DNA, the CDR3 is TGTGCCAGCAGCCAAGGAGAGACTAGCGGGGCACAGTACTTC. The encoded protein is CASSQGETSGAQYF.

The V call is TRBV2, the J call TRBJ2-2; D not certain. In germline, CDR1 is SNHLY, CDR2 FYNNEI. This CDR3 region has 11 residues. The V end was cut by 10 bases, the J end by 0 bases, with 3 bases between. In DNA, the CDR3 is TGTGCCATGACGAACACCGGGGAGCTGTTTTTT. Translation gives CAMTNTGELFF. The entire variable domain, with the rest obtained from reference TRBV2 and TRBJ2-2, is as follows: EPEVTQTPSHQVTQMGQEVILRCVPISNHLYFYWYRQILGQKVEFLVSFYNNEISEKSEIFDDQFSVERPDGSNFTLKIRSTKLEDSAMYFCAMTNTGELFFGEGSRLTVL.

The chain links TRBV20-1 to TRBJ2-2; 15 bases map to TRBD2. The CDR3 loop spans 19 amino acids. Germline V CDR1 and CDR2: DFQATT, SNEGSKA (reference sequence). Trimming at V came to 3 bases and at J to 4 bases, leaving 12 bases not matched to a gene. For the CDR3, the DNA is TGCAGTGCTAGCGGGACTAGCGGGAGGCCGGGCTGGGGCACCGGGGAGCTGTTTTTT. It translates to CSASGTSGRPGWGTGELFF.

The gene calls are TRBV20-1 and TRBJ2-5; a possible D gene is TRBD2 (7 bases). The V end lost 1 base, the J end lost 5 bases, and 14 bases lay between the germline ends. Germline assignment: CDR1 DFQATT and CDR2 SNEGSKA (reference sequence). CDR3 size: 14 residues. The CDR3: CSARVGGGPETQYF. CDR3 nucleotides: TGCAGTGCTAGAGTAGGGGGAGGGCCTGAGACCCAGTACTTC.

This chain links TRBV18 with TRBJ1-2; 8 positions match TRBD1. The CDR3 is made up of 12 amino acids. V was pared by 5 bases and J by 10 bases, with 6 bases of the junction left unmatched. From germline, CDR1 is KGHSH and CDR2 LQKENI. The CDR3 DNA is TGTGCCAGCTCAGCATCACAGGGGGACTACACCTTC. Translated, it gives CASSASQGDYTF.

The rearrangement links TRBV30 to TRBJ1-5, with TRBD1 identical over 7 bases. Germline V gene sequence: CDR1 GTSNPN, CDR2 SVGIG (reference sequence). The CDR3 is 13 amino acids. The J segment lost 4 bases and the V segment lost 3 bases, leaving 3 bases of the junction unmatched. CDR3 protein: CAWRKTGNQPQHF. CDR3 bases: TGTGCCTGGAGGAAGACAGGGAATCAGCCCCAGCATTTT.

V is TRBV27 and J is TRBJ1-5, with no clear D. The V and J ends lost 6 bases and 5 bases respectively, with 11 bases between them. Germline CDR1 and CDR2: MNHEY and SMNVEV (reference sequence). The CDR3 has 13 residues. For the CDR3, the DNA is TGTGCCAGCAGCATCAAAGAGTATCAGCCCCAGCATTTT. The encoded protein is CASSIKEYQPQHF.

The chain is built from TRBV4-2 and TRBJ1-1, with unresolved D. Germline values: CDR1 LGHNA, CDR2 YNFKEQ. V lost 1 base, J lost 0 bases, and 9 bases lay in between. The CDR3 extends over 15 amino acids. CDR3 region: CASSQAYRMNTEAFF. Written as DNA, the CDR3 is TGTGCCAGCAGCCAAGCGTACCGCATGAACACTGAAGCTTTCTTT.

The chain links TRBV3-1 to TRBJ1-3, with TRBD1 matching over 8 bases. Germline V lookup: CDR1 LGHDT, CDR2 YNNKEL (reference sequence). CDR3 length equals 16 residues. V shed 4 bases and J 0 bases; nucleotides not matched to a gene: 5. CDR3 region: CASSPTGTGSGNTIYF. The CDR3 bases are TGTGCCAGCAGCCCCACGGGGACAGGCTCTGGAAACACCATATATTTT. Complete variable domain (other parts from reference TRBV3-1 and TRBJ1-3): DTAVSQTPKYLVTQMGNDKSIKCEQNLGHDTMYWYKQDSKKFLKIMFSYNNKELIINETVPNRFSPKSPDKAHLNLHINSLELGDSAVYFCASSPTGTGSGNTIYFGEGSWLTVV.

This clonotype was counted a single time. V gene TRBV4-2 combines with J gene TRBJ1-2, with 10 bases identical to TRBD1. The germline CDR1 and CDR2 sequences are LGHNA and YNFKEQ. CDR3 size: 16 residues. With V trimmed by 3 bases and J by 4 bases, 8 bases remained unmatched. CDR3 nucleotides: TGTGCCAGCAGCCAGAAGCCGGGACAGGGGAGCTATGGCTACACCTTC. Translated, it gives CASSQKPGQGSYGYTF.